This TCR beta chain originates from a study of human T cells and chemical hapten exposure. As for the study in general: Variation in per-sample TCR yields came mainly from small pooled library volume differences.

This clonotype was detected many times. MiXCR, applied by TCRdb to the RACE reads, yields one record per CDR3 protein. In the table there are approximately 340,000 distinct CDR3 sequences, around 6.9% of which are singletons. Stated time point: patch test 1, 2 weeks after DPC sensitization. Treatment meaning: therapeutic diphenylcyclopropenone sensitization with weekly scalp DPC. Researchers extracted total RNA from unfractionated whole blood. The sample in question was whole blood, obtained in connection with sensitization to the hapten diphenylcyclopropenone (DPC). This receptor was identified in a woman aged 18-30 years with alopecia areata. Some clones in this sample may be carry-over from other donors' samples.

The CDR3: CAAEPGLAADEQFF. The CDR3 DNA reads TGTGCCGCTGAACCGGGACTAGCGGCAGATGAGCAGTTCTTC. The chain uses TRBV6-1 and TRBJ2-1; 11 nucleotides align to TRBD2. This CDR3 has 14 amino acids. CDR1 and CDR2 (germline): MNHNS, SASEGT. V lost 11 bases, J lost 8 bases, and 11 bases stayed unmatched.